These 3 T cell receptor beta chains came from one sample sequenced in a study of blood T cell repertoires in COVID-19. The assay was immunoSEQ multiplex PCR, and TCRdb's table has in-frame clones only and misses some. The repertoire has over 100,000 clones, 82% of them found once; the top ten carry 4% to 5%. The sample was peripheral blood. These receptors were taken from a woman between 65 and 79 years old with acute or convalescent COVID-19.

The chain has TRBV10-3 and TRBJ2-5; D is perhaps TRBD1 (5 bases). V gave up 0 bases and J gave up 1 base, with 21 bases separating them. This CDR3 region has 19 residues. CDR1 is ENHRY, CDR2 SYGVKD, per germline. CDR3 amino acids: CAISESNGRAPNPQETQYF. DNA for the CDR3: TGTGCCATCAGTGAGTCGAATGGCAGGGCCCCAAACCCCCAAGAGACCCAGTACTTC.

The J gene is TRBJ2-5, the V gene TRBV19; 8 bases are shared with TRBD1. Germline V gene sequence: CDR1 LNHDA, CDR2 SQIVND (reference sequence). With 10 bases clipped from V and 0 bases from J, the junction kept 4 bases outside the gene matches. The CDR3 sequence is 13 residues long. This chain's CDR3 is CATRQGYQETQYF. As DNA, the CDR3 is TGTGCCACCAGACAGGGGTACCAAGAGACCCAGTACTTC.

The chain couples TRBV10-3 to TRBJ2-7, with a tentative D call TRBD1 (6 bases). In germline, CDR1 is ENHRY, CDR2 SYGVKD. The V end was cut by 0 bases, the J end by 0 bases, with 6 bases between. This CDR3 contains 14 residues. The CDR3 is CAISESQGSYEQYF. The CDR3 DNA follows: TGTGCCATCAGTGAGTCACAGGGCTCCTACGAGCAGTACTTC.